In its sample, the clone carrying this TCR beta chain was seen a few times. The antigen remains unidentified. This record belongs to a study of T-cell memory formation after mild COVID-19. Across the study: TCR clusters were largely donor specific.

V dropped 5 bases and J dropped 5 bases, with 14 bases sitting between them. The CDR3 covers 14 residues. Germline V gene lookup returns CDR1 KGHDR and CDR2 SFDVKD. TCRdb re-called the 5' RACE reads through MiXCR, storing one row per CDR3 protein. This table holds 200,000 to 250,000 distinct CDR3 sequences, approximately 15% found once. Points from the study as a whole: Clones which contracted sat mainly in CM and EM if CD4+, and in EMRA if CD8+.

Sequenced sample: PBMCs or a T cell subset sorted from them (not recorded which). V and J are TRBV24-1 and TRBJ2-5, with no clear D. The TCR comes from an adult woman who had mild COVID-19 (a few samples of this study predate the infection). Cell type and time point are not known. The chain's CDR3 is CATSAPSSAETQYF. Here the CDR3 DNA reads TGTGCCACCAGTGCCCCGTCAAGTGCGGAGACCCAGTACTTC.